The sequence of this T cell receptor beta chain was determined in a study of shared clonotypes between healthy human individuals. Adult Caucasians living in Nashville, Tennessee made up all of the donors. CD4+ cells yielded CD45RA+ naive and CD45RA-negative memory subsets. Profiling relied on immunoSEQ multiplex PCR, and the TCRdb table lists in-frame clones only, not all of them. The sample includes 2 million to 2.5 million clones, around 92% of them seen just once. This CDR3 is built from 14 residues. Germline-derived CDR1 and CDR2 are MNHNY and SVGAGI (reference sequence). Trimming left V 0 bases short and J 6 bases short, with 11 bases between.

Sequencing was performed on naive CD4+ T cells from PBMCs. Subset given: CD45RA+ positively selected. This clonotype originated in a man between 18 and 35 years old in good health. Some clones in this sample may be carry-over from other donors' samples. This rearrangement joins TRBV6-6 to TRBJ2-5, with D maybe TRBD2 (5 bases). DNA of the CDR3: TGTGCCAGCAGTTACTCTGAATTCGGGAAGACCCAGTACTTC. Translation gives CASSYSEFGKTQYF.